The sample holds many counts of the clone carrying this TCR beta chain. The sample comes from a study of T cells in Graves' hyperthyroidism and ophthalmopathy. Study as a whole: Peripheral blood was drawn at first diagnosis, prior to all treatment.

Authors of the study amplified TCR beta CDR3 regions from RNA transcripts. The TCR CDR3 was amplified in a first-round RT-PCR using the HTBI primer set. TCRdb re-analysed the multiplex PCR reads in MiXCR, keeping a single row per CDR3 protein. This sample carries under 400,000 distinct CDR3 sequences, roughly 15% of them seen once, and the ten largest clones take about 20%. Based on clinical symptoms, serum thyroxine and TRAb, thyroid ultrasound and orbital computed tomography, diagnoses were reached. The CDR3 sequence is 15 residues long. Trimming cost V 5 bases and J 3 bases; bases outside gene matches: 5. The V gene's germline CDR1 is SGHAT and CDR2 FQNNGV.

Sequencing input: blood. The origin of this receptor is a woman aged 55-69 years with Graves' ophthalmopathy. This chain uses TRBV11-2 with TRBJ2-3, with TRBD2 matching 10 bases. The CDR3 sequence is CASSPAGGPTDTQYF. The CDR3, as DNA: TGTGCCAGCAGCCCAGCGGGAGGGCCGACAGATACGCAGTATTTT.